The present TCR beta chain was sequenced within a study of blood T cell repertoires in COVID-19. The method was immunoSEQ multiplex PCR; TCRdb's version includes in-frame clones alone and lacks a portion of them. The sample includes some 210,000 clones, roughly four fifths of them seen just once. Sequencing was carried out using PBMCs or T cells enriched from blood (not recorded which). The TCR sequence derives from a man in his forties or fifties who had recovered from COVID-19.

The CDR3 region has the DNA TGTGCCAGCAGCCCACCCCCAGATAATGAAAAACTGTTTTTT. Protein: CASSPPPDNEKLFF. The gene calls are TRBV4-2 and TRBJ1-4; D ambiguous. CDR3 length: 14 residues. V dropped 4 bases and J dropped 4 bases, with 10 bases sitting between them. The germline CDR1 and CDR2 sequences are LGHNA and YNFKEQ.